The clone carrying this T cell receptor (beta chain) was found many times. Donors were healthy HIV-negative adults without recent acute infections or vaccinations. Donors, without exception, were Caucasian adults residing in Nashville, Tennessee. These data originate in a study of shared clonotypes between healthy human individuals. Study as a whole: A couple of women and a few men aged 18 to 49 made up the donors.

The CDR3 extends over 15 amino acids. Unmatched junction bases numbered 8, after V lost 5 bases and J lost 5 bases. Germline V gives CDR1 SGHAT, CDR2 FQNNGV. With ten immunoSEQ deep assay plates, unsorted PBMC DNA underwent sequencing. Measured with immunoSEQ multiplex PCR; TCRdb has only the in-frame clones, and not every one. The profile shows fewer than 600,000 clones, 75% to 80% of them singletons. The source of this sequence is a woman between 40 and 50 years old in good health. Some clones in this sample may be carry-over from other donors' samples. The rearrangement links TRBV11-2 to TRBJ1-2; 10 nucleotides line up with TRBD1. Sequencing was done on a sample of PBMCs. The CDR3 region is CASSPRTGGRYGYTF. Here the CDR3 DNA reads TGTGCCAGCAGCCCTCGGACAGGGGGGAGGTATGGCTACACCTTC.